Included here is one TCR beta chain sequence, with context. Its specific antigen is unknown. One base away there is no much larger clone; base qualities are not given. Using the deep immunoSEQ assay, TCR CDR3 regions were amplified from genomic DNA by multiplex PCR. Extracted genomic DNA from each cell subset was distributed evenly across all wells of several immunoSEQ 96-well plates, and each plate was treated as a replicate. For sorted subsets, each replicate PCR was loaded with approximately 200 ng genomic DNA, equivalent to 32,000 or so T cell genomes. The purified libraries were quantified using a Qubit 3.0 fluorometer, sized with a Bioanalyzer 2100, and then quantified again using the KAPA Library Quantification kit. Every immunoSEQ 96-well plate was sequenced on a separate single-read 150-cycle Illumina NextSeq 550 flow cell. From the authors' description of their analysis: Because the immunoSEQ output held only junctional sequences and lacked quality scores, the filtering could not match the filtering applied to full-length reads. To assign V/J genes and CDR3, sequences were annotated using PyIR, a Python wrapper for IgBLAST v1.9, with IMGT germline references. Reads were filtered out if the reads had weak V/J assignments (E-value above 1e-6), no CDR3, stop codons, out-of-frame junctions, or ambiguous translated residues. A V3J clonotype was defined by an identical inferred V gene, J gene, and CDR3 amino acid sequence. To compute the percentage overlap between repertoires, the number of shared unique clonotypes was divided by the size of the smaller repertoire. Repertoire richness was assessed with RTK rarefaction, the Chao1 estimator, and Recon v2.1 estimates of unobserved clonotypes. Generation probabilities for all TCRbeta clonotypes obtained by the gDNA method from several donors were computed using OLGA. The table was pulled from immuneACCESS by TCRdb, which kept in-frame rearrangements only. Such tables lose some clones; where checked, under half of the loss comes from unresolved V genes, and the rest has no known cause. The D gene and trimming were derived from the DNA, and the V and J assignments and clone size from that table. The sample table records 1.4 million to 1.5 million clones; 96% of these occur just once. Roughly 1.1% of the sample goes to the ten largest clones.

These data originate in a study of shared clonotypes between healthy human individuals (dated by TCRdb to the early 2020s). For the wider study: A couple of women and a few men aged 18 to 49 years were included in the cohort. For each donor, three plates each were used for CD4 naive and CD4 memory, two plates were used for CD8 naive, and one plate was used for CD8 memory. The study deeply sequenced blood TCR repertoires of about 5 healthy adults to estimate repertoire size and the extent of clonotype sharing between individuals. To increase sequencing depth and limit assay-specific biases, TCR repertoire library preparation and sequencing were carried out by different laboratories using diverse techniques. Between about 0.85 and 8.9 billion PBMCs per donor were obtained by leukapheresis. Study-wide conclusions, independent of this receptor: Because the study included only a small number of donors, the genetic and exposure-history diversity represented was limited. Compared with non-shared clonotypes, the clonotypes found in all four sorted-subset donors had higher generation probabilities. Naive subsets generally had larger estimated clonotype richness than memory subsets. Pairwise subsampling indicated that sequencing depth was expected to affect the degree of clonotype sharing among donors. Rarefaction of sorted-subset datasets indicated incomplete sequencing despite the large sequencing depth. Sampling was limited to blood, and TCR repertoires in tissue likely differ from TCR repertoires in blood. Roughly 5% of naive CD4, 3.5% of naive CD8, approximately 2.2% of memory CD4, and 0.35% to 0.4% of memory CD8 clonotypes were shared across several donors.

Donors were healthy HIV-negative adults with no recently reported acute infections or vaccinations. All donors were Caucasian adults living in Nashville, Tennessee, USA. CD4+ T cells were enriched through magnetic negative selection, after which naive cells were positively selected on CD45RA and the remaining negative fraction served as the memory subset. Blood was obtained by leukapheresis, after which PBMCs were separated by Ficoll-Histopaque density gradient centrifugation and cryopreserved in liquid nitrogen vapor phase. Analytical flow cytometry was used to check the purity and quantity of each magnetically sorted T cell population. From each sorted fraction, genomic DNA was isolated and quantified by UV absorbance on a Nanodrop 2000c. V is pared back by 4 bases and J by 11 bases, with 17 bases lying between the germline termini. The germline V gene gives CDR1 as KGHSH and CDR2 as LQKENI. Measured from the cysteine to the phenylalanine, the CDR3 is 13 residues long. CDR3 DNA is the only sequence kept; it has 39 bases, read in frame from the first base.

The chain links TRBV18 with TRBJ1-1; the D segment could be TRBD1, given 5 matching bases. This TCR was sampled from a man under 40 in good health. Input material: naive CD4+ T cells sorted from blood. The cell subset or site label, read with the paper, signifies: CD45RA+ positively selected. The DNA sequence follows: TGTGCCAGCTCACAGGGGAAACTCCTGGGGGCTTTCTTT. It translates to CASSQGKLLGAFF.